The entry below gives a single T cell receptor (beta chain) sequence along with its context. Germline CDR1 is DFQATT and CDR2 is SNEGSKA (reference sequence). The CDR3 runs to 13 residues. The sample is drawn from a study of T cells expressing NK-cell markers. TCRdb re-called the 5' RACE reads; one entry per CDR3 protein, DNA not given. The ten top clones account for around 10%, within a sample of about 400,000 distinct CDR3 sequences. The specimen was blood T cells: a sorted CD56 or NKG2C T cell subset, CD4+ or CD8+ T cells, or bulk PBMC T cells (not recorded which). J is TRBJ1-2 and V is TRBV20-1. This sequence was found in a woman aged 45-65 years in good health. The CDR3 reads CSARDRYYYGYTF.